This T cell receptor (beta chain) was recovered during a study of T cells after yellow fever vaccination. As for the study in general: Where fractions had low cell numbers, libraries were prepared from them with the SMART-Seq v4 Ultra Low Input RNA kit. Regarding the study as a whole: Clonotype sharing between CD4 and CD8 compartments was small.

Trimming removed 6 bases from V and 0 bases from J, with 9 bases in between. There are 13 residues in the CDR3. Conversion of TCR transcripts into cDNA relied on 5'RACE template switching, which added a universal primer site and UMIs. MiXCR, run by TCRdb on the 5' RACE reads, gives a single entry per CDR3 protein. The sample contains approximately 85,000 distinct CDR3 sequences, 13% of which appear only once. The rearrangement links TRBV12-3 or TRBV12-4 to TRBJ2-7; no firm D call. Source: CD8+ T cells not binding an NS4B(214-222) dextramer, sorted from PBMCs, taken approximately 20 days after the first yellow fever vaccination. This receptor was obtained from a man younger than 35 who received the YFV17D yellow fever vaccine. The CDR3 is CASRPSSSYEQYF. The CDR3 nucleotides read TGTGCCAGCAGGCCCAGCAGCTCCTACGAGCAGTACTTC.